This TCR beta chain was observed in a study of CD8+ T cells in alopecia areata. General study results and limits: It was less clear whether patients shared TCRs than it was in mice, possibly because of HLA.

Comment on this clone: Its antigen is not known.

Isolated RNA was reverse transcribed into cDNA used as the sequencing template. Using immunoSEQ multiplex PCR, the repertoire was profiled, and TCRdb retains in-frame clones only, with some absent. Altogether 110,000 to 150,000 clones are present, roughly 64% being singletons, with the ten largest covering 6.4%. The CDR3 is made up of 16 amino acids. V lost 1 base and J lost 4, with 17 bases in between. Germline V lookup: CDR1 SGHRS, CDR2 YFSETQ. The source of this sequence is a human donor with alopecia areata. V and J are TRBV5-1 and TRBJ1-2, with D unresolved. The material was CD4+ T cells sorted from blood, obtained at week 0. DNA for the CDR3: TGCGCCAGCAGCTTGACCACAGAACTTAACAGCTATGGCTACACCTTC. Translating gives CASSLTTELNSYGYTF.